This TCR beta chain was recorded in a study of blood T cell repertoires in COVID-19. How the authors handled the data: Counts of nucleated cells, estimated from reference gene primer amplification, were obtained. The method was immunoSEQ multiplex PCR; TCRdb's version includes in-frame clones alone and lacks a portion of them. The D gene and trimming were derived from the DNA, and the V and J assignments and clone size from that table. The sample yields approximately 450,000 clones, around 87% seen once. The cohort comprised adults aged roughly 18 to 95 years residing in about two dozen US areas. All recovered Cohort 3 donors got two negative PCRs, got clearance, or saw symptom resolution. The CDR3 consists of 14 residues. Germline V gene sequence: CDR1 SEHNR, CDR2 FQNEAQ (reference sequence). Trimming stripped 5 bases from V and 8 bases from J, with 16 bases between.

The chain recombines TRBV7-9 with TRBJ2-1; TRBD2 is a possible D gene (5 bases). The material sequenced was PBMCs or T cells enriched from blood (not recorded which). The receptor's source is a man aged 30 to 45 who had recovered from COVID-19. The CDR3 here is CASSADLRLDEQFF. The CDR3 region has the DNA TGTGCCAGCAGCGCGGACTTAAGACTCGATGAGCAGTTCTTC.